This note documents a single T cell receptor (beta chain) sequence. Its antigen is undetermined. A junction boundary mismatches the germline segment, possibly from a read error. These data originate in a study of shared clonotypes between healthy human individuals. Study-level findings and limits: Sampling used blood alone; tissue repertoires probably differ. All-four-donor shared clonotypes had higher generation probabilities than non-shared clonotypes did. Among several donors, approximately 5% of naive CD4 clonotypes were found in common.

Caucasian adults living in Nashville, Tennessee, provided all samples. Produced via immunoSEQ multiplex PCR; TCRdb's table is partial and in-frame only. The data contain approximately 2.5 million clones, approximately 90% of them seen just once; the ten biggest clones take up over 0.12%. The CDR3 length is 13 residues. The germline gives CDR1 MDHEN, CDR2 SYDVKM. Sequencing was carried out using naive CD4+ T cells sorted from blood. Subset specified: CD45RA+ positively selected. J is TRBJ1-4 and V is TRBV28, with D maybe TRBD1 (5 bases). The TCR comes from a man aged 18 to 30 in good health. The CDR3 DNA is TGTGCCAGCAGTTTATCAACGGACGGGACTACGAGTTTT. Translating it yields CASSLSTDGTTSF.